This is a list of T cell receptor beta chains from one sample in a study of technical replicates of blood from a few donors. This table comes from immunoSEQ multiplex PCR, and its TCRdb copy is limited to in-frame clones, with some not included. The profile shows 80,000 to 95,000 clones, about 91% of them singletons. The sample taken for sequencing was T cells isolated from PBMCs. The receptors come from a human donor in good health. Each CDR3 is given with its conserved first and last residue. The order of the fields is clone size, J gene, V gene, D gene, CDR3 DNA, CDR3 protein. The D gene is left open where the match is weak. Not all rows give a size; the values are once, few, many and, for expanded clones, a class.

clone size: .
J gene: TRBJ2-5
V gene: TRBV4-1
D gene: TRBD2
CDR3 DNA: TGCGCCAGCAGCCTATTAGCGGGCACCCAAGAGACCCAGTACTTC
CDR3 protein: CASSLLAGTQETQYF

clone size: .
J gene: TRBJ2-5
V gene: TRBV2
D gene: .
CDR3 DNA: TGTGCCAGCCTCACGAACGGTCCCACGTACCAAGAGACCCAGTACTTC
CDR3 protein: CASLTNGPTYQETQYF

clone size: .
J gene: TRBJ2-5
V gene: TRBV2
D gene: TRBD2
CDR3 DNA: TGTGCCAGCAGCGGACTAGGGATTTGGGAGACCCAGTACTTC
CDR3 protein: CASSGLGIWETQYF

clone size: .
J gene: TRBJ2-7
V gene: TRBV11-3
D gene: TRBD1
CDR3 DNA: TGTGCCAGCAGCTTTGGGACAGGGTCCATCGAGCAGTACTTC
CDR3 protein: CASSFGTGSIEQYF

clone size: once
J gene: TRBJ2-7
V gene: TRBV5-1
D gene: TRBD1
CDR3 DNA: TGCGCCACCTCGCCCCCGGGACAGTACTCCTACGAGCAGTACTTC
CDR3 protein: CATSPPGQYSYEQYF

clone size: .
J gene: TRBJ1-4
V gene: TRBV6-1
D gene: .
CDR3 DNA: TGTGCCAGCAGTATTTACAGGGTCGCTAATGAAAAACTGTTTTTT
CDR3 protein: CASSIYRVANEKLFF

clone size: .
J gene: TRBJ1-5
V gene: TRBV27
D gene: .
CDR3 DNA: TGTGCCAGCAGTTTAACACCATATAGCAATCAGCCCCAGCATTTT
CDR3 protein: CASSLTPYSNQPQHF

clone size: .
J gene: TRBJ2-1
V gene: TRBV7-9
D gene: TRBD1
CDR3 DNA: TGTGCCAGCAGCTTAGGGTCGGGACAGTACAATGAGCAGTTCTTC
CDR3 protein: CASSLGSGQYNEQFF

clone size: .
J gene: TRBJ1-2
V gene: TRBV5-1
D gene: .
CDR3 DNA: TGCGCCAGCAGCTTGGATACGTCCAGTCTTAACTATGGCTACACCTTC
CDR3 protein: CASSLDTSSLNYGYTF

clone size: .
J gene: TRBJ2-3
V gene: TRBV7-8
D gene: TRBD2
CDR3 DNA: TGTGCCAGCAGCGTTAGCGGGAGCCCCGGAGTGGCAGATACGCAGTATTTT
CDR3 protein: CASSVSGSPGVADTQYF

clone size: .
J gene: TRBJ1-1
V gene: TRBV5-6
D gene: TRBD1
CDR3 DNA: TGTGCCAGCAGCTTTGGGACAGGGTTAGCCACTGAAGCTTTCTTT
CDR3 protein: CASSFGTGLATEAFF

clone size: once
J gene: TRBJ2-1
V gene: TRBV6-1
D gene: TRBD2
CDR3 DNA: TGTGCCAGCAGGAGAGCGGGAGCCTACAATGAGCAGTTCTTC
CDR3 protein: CASRRAGAYNEQFF

clone size: once
J gene: TRBJ1-2
V gene: TRBV4-1
D gene: .
CDR3 DNA: TGCGCCAGCAGCCACCCCCTGGGTCGGAGGGACTATGGCTACACCTTC
CDR3 protein: CASSHPLGRRDYGYTF

clone size: .
J gene: TRBJ2-5
V gene: TRBV6-1
D gene: .
CDR3 DNA: TGTGCCAGCAGTGAAGAAGGGGGTCAGACCCAGTACTTC
CDR3 protein: CASSEEGGQTQYF

clone size: .
J gene: TRBJ1-1
V gene: TRBV5-5
D gene: TRBD1
CDR3 DNA: TGTGCCAGCAGCTTGGGGAGGGGGCAGGACACTGAAGCTTTCTTT
CDR3 protein: CASSLGRGQDTEAFF

clone size: .
J gene: TRBJ2-5
V gene: TRBV5-4
D gene: TRBD2
CDR3 DNA: TGTGCCAGCAGGGCTAGGACTAGCGGGATCGAGACCCAGTACTTC
CDR3 protein: CASRARTSGIETQYF

clone size: .
J gene: TRBJ1-5
V gene: TRBV27
D gene: .
CDR3 DNA: TGTGCCAGCAGTTTAATTGCAGGGCGGCGCGGTCCGTATCAGCCCCAGCATTTT
CDR3 protein: CASSLIAGRRGPYQPQHF